The 31 T cell receptor beta chains below all came from one sample that was sequenced in a study of T cell repertoires in cytomegalovirus infection. These receptors' targets are unknown. TCRdb processed the reads anew with MiXCR; each CDR3 protein has one entry. The sample holds roughly 200,000 distinct CDR3 sequences, less than 50% seen once. Sequenced here: CD8+ T cells from cultured PBMCs, sampled from culture after CMV antigen stimulation. Every receptor here comes from a human donor in good health (CMV status not recorded). Some clones in this sample may be carry-over from other donors' samples.

This clonotype was detected ten times or more. This rearrangement joins TRBV14 to TRBJ2-5; TRBD2 might be the D (6 bases). Germline V gene lookup returns CDR1 SGHDN and CDR2 FVKESK. The CDR3 loop spans 14 amino acids. The V end was cut by 2 bases, the J end by 4 bases, with 11 bases between. CDR3 sequence: CASSQRRGRETQYF. CDR3 coding DNA: TGTGCCAGCAGCCAAAGGAGGGGCCGAGAGACCCAGTACTTC.

The chain joins TRBV27 to TRBJ1-2; 8 bases agree with TRBD1. The junction had 3 bases not matched to a gene; V was cut back by 6 bases and J by 6 bases. CDR3 size: 12 residues. CDR1 is MNHEY and CDR2 is SMNVEV in the germline V gene (reference sequence). This chain's CDR3 is CASRNRGDGYTF. The CDR3 nucleotides are TGTGCCAGCAGAAACAGGGGGGATGGCTACACCTTC.

This clonotype was detected only a few times. The chain has TRBV6-5 and TRBJ2-4; D not certain. Germline CDR1 is MNHEY and CDR2 is SVGAGI. The CDR3 has 16 amino acids. The V end was cut by 0 bases, the J end by 0 bases, with 9 bases between. CDR3 sequence reads: CASSYSRYLAKNIQYF. CDR3 in DNA: TGTGCCAGCAGTTACTCGAGATACCTAGCCAAAAACATTCAGTACTTC.

This clonotype was observed a few times. V gene TRBV4-1 combines with J gene TRBJ2-5; D not certain. Germline V gene sequence: CDR1 MGHRA, CDR2 YSYEKL. CDR3 length: 15 residues. Trimming cost V 3 bases and J 4 bases, with 15 bases left between them. CDR3 nucleotide sequence: TGCGCCAGCAGCCAGAGCTCAGGTAGTGGAGAGACCCAGTACTTC. It is translated as CASSQSSGSGETQYF.

The chain couples TRBV11-2 to TRBJ1-4, with D possibly TRBD1 on 5 matching bases. The germline gives CDR1 SGHAT, CDR2 FQNNGV. The V gene lost 4 bases and the J gene lost 3 bases, with 18 bases spanning the gap. The CDR3 has 17 amino acids. CDR3 sequence (DNA): TGTGCCAGCAGCTCGGGACGCCTGGGAAGAGCTAATGAAAAACTGTTTTTT. Protein: CASSSGRLGRANEKLFF.

This clonotype was counted a few times. V and J are TRBV28 and TRBJ1-1; 9 bases are a match to TRBD1. V shed 4 bases, J shed 4 bases, and the junction held 7 bases outside the gene matches. CDR1 MDHEN and CDR2 SYDVKM come from the germline V gene. The CDR3 has 15 amino acids. CDR3 sequence (DNA): TGTGCCAGCAGTTCCTCTGTGACAGGGGGCACTGAAGCTTTCTTT. Residues: CASSSSVTGGTEAFF.

The CDR3: CASSLSGPGVYEQYF. The DNA of the CDR3 is TGTGCCAGCAGCCTGTCAGGTCCGGGGGTCTACGAGCAGTACTTC. The chain is built from TRBV7-4 and TRBJ2-7, with a possible D match to TRBD2 (6 bases). This CDR3 has 15 amino acids. Germline CDR1 reads SGHVT; CDR2 reads SQSDAQ. V was cut by 5 bases and J by 3 bases, with 17 bases left in between.

The V gene is TRBV7-3, the J gene TRBJ2-5; 8 bases map to TRBD2. Germline V gene data show CDR1 as SGHTA and CDR2 as FQGTGA. J gave up 9 bases and V 7 bases, and 16 bases lay outside the gene matches. This CDR3 comprises 15 residues. DNA for the CDR3: TGTGCCAGCACCCGAGCACGGACTAGCAAAAGGCCCCAGTACTTC. It encodes CASTRARTSKRPQYF.

This clonotype was picked up many times. This chain links TRBV11-2 with TRBJ1-1, with TRBD1 matching 11 bases. The length of the CDR3 is 16 residues. Germline CDR1 is SGHAT and CDR2 is FQNNGV. The J segment lost 1 base and the V segment lost 4 bases, leaving 5 bases of the junction unmatched. The CDR3 region has the DNA TGTGCCAGCAGCTCTGCGGGACAGGGGGGGAACACTGAAGCTTTCTTT. It translates to CASSSAGQGGNTEAFF.

The gene calls are TRBV6-1 and TRBJ1-1; 9 bases are shared with TRBD1. Trimming took 7 bases from V and 6 from J; bases not matched to a gene: 18. The CDR3 loop spans 17 amino acids. The germline CDR1 and CDR2 sequences are MNHNS and SASEGT. CDR3 in amino acids: CASTSRGDRDAIAEAFF. CDR3 bases: TGTGCCAGCACTTCGAGGGGGGACAGGGACGCTATCGCTGAAGCTTTCTTT.

This clonotype turned up a few times. This sequence joins TRBV7-3 and TRBJ2-1, with 9 bases identical to TRBD1. The CDR3 totals 15 residues. The germline V gene has CDR1 SGHTA and CDR2 FQGTGA. The ends lost 2 bases at V and 8 bases at J; junction bases unmatched: 7. The CDR3: CASSLVQGAIDEQFF. As DNA, the CDR3 is TGTGCCAGCAGCTTAGTACAGGGGGCTATCGATGAGCAGTTCTTC.

The sample holds a few counts of this clonotype. The CDR3 DNA follows: TGTGCCAGCAGCGGAACAGGGGGCAGCTACGAGCAGTACTTC. It yields the protein CASSGTGGSYEQYF. The chain links TRBV5-4 to TRBJ2-7; TRBD1 agrees at 9 bases. The CDR3 loop spans 14 amino acids. CDR1 is SGHNT and CDR2 is YYREEE in the germline V gene (reference sequence). The V segment lost 4 bases and the J segment 3 bases; nucleotides outside the gene matches: 5.

The V call is TRBV28, the J call TRBJ2-4, with D possibly TRBD2 on 6 matching bases. From germline, CDR1 is MDHEN and CDR2 SYDVKM. V lost 0 bases and J lost 0, with 12 bases in between. The CDR3 has 17 amino acids. The CDR3 nucleotides are TGTGCCAGCAGTTTATGGTGGGCGGGGCTAGCCAAAAACATTCAGTACTTC. This translates into CASSLWWAGLAKNIQYF.

Note on this clonotype: A much bigger clone sits one base away, suggesting this may be a read error. Likely a read error: the CDR3 ends without its conserved phenylalanine or tryptophan. The V call is TRBV6-2 or TRBV6-3, the J call TRBJ2-1; no reliable D call. Trimming pared 5 bases from V and 5 bases from J, leaving 4 bases between. CDR1 and CDR2 (germline): MNHEY, SVGEGT. There are 11 residues in the CDR3. The CDR3 DNA reads as TGTGCCAGCAGTACCCACAATGAGCAGTTCTTA. It encodes CASSTHNEQFL.

Only a few counts were recorded for this clonotype. The chain carries TRBV11-2 and TRBJ2-7; D possibly matches TRBD1 or TRBD2 (6 bases each). V lost 3 bases and J 3 bases, leaving 15 bases between the germline ends. The CDR3 length is 15 residues. From germline, CDR1 is SGHAT and CDR2 FQNNGV. The CDR3 bases are TGTGCCAGCAGCTTTGTTGTCGGGGGCCGCTACGAGCAGTACTTC. Translating gives CASSFVVGGRYEQYF. Full variable domain (remainder filled in from reference TRBV11-2 and TRBJ2-7): EAGVAQSPRYKIIEKRQSVAFWCNPISGHATLYWYQQILGQGPKLLIQFQNNGVVDDSQLPKDRFSAERLKGVDSTLKIQPAKLEDSAVYLCASSFVVGGRYEQYFGPGTRLTVT.

The chain employs TRBV7-9 and TRBJ1-4, with TRBD1 as a possible D gene (5 bases). The germline CDR1 and CDR2 sequences are SEHNR and FQNEAQ (reference sequence). Deletions cut 0 bases from V and 2 bases from J, with 10 bases between. This CDR3 is 16 amino acids long. The CDR3 bases are TGTGCCAGCAGCTTAGCTTCGTCAGGGACTAATGAAAAACTGTTTTTT. This gives the protein CASSLASSGTNEKLFF.

The chain is built from TRBV10-2 and TRBJ2-5, with D possibly being TRBD1 (6 bases). Trimming took 4 bases from V and 7 from J, leaving 19 bases between them. Per the germline V gene, CDR1 is WSHSY and CDR2 is SAAADI. The CDR3 covers 15 residues. The CDR3, as DNA: TGCGCCAGCAGTGGGGGGCAGCGTTCCGGCGGGACCCAGTACTTC. Translated: CASSGGQRSGGTQYF.

This clonotype has more than one count but fewer than ten. The chain links TRBV6-1 to TRBJ2-1; possible D gene TRBD1, 5 bases. CDR1 is MNHNS, CDR2 SASEGT, per germline. Trimming pared 6 bases from V and 2 bases from J, leaving 14 bases between. The CDR3 spans 15 residues. In DNA, the CDR3 is TGTGCCAGCAGCCTCCAGGGTTTCACCTACAATGAGCAGTTCTTC. Its protein product is CASSLQGFTYNEQFF.

The rearrangement uses TRBV2 and TRBJ2-2, with a possible D match to TRBD2 (7 bases). The germline gives CDR1 SNHLY, CDR2 FYNNEI. The CDR3 loop spans 15 amino acids. V lost 2 bases and J 7 bases, leaving 14 bases between the germline ends. CDR3 in amino acids: CASSEMGGRSGELFF. In DNA, the CDR3 is TGTGCCAGCAGTGAAATGGGGGGGCGTAGCGGGGAGCTGTTTTTT.

The chain links TRBV4-3 to TRBJ1-4; no firm D call. V was cut by 4 bases and J by 0 bases, with 12 bases left in between. The CDR3 covers 16 residues. In germline, CDR1 is LGHNA, CDR2 YSLEER. CDR3 coding DNA: TGCGCCAGCAGCCCAGCCCGTATTGCAACTAATGAAAAACTGTTTTTT. Its translation is CASSPARIATNEKLFF.

This clonotype occurred a few times. The V and J genes are TRBV25-1 and TRBJ1-2; D gene unclear. The length of the CDR3 is 11 residues. The germline CDR1 and CDR2 sequences are MGHDK and SYGVNS. V lost 6 bases and J 7 bases, leaving 9 bases between the germline ends. The CDR3: CASRGLGGYTF. The CDR3, as DNA: TGTGCCAGCAGAGGCCTTGGTGGCTACACCTTC.

J is TRBJ1-1 and V is TRBV5-4, with D possibly being TRBD1 (5 bases). V was clipped by 4 bases and J by 6 bases, with 13 bases between them. Per the germline V gene, CDR1 is SGHNT and CDR2 is YYREEE (reference sequence). The CDR3 has 13 amino acids. The CDR3 sequence is CASSRDRWAEAFF. The CDR3 DNA is TGTGCCAGCAGCCGGGACCGTTGGGCTGAAGCTTTCTTT.

This clonotype was seen a few times. The gene calls are TRBV12-3 or TRBV12-4 and TRBJ2-1; 7 nucleotides agree with TRBD2. Trimming cost V 1 base and J 2 bases; bases outside gene matches: 5. The CDR3 length is 16 residues. The CDR3 nucleotides read TGTGCCAGCAGTTTAGGTCTAGCGGTACCCTACAATGAGCAGTTCTTC. Residues: CASSLGLAVPYNEQFF.

This clonotype has only a few counts. CDR3 loop: CAIRGQGLNTEAFF. The DNA of the CDR3 is TGTGCCATCAGGGGACAGGGATTGAACACTGAAGCTTTCTTT. The J gene is TRBJ1-1, the V gene TRBV10-3; 9 bases fit TRBD1. Losses at the gene ends were 6 bases for V and 0 bases for J; bases not matched to a gene: 2. This CDR3 is built from 14 residues. Germline V gene data show CDR1 as ENHRY and CDR2 as SYGVKD.

The V call is TRBV7-8, the J call TRBJ1-1, with D possibly being TRBD1 (5 bases). Germline values: CDR1 SGHVS, CDR2 FQNEAQ. The CDR3 runs to 15 residues. Trimming removed 5 bases from V and 0 bases from J, with 13 bases in between. CDR3 DNA: TGTGCCAGCAGCCGCCGGGGGTCTGTGAACACTGAAGCTTTCTTT. Translated, it gives CASSRRGSVNTEAFF.

This clonotype occurred many times. V usage is TRBV11-2 and J usage is TRBJ1-2; D possibly corresponds to TRBD1 (5 bases). From germline, CDR1 is SGHAT and CDR2 FQNNGV. The CDR3 sequence is 17 residues long. The V end was cut by 5 bases, the J end by 0 bases, with 19 bases between. The CDR3 is CASSPSVQGATNYGYTF. CDR3 sequence (DNA): TGTGCCAGCAGCCCGAGCGTCCAAGGGGCGACTAACTATGGCTACACCTTC.

The rearrangement uses TRBV7-9 and TRBJ1-5; a possible D gene is TRBD1 (5 bases). V lost 7 bases and J 4 bases, leaving 17 bases between the germline ends. The CDR3 contains 15 residues. Germline CDR1 reads SEHNR; CDR2 reads FQNEAQ (reference sequence). CDR3 region: CASMDTSAPNQPQHF. The CDR3 nucleotides are TGTGCCAGCATGGACACGTCGGCCCCTAATCAGCCCCAGCATTTT.

The chain is built from TRBV7-2 and TRBJ2-2; unclear D gene. V shed 6 bases and J shed 8 bases, with 10 bases lying between them. The CDR3 length is 12 residues. Germline CDR1 is SGHTA and CDR2 is FQGNSA. CDR3 nucleotides: TGTGCCAGCAGACTCTTTTGGGGGGAGCTGTTTTTT. Its translation: CASRLFWGELFF.

This clonotype has only a few counts. The CDR3 loop is CASSLRGRQDTQYF. As DNA, the CDR3 is TGTGCCAGCAGTTTAAGGGGCCGGCAAGATACGCAGTATTTT. The V gene is TRBV27, the J gene TRBJ2-3, with D possibly TRBD1 on 5 matching bases. V was clipped by 2 bases and J by 5 bases, with 11 bases between them. The CDR3 has 14 amino acids. The germline V gene has CDR1 MNHEY and CDR2 SMNVEV (reference sequence).

This clonotype was seen a handful of times. The chain is built from TRBV15 and TRBJ2-7; D remains ambiguous. Germline-derived CDR1 and CDR2 are LNHNV and YYDKDF (reference sequence). V dropped 4 bases and J dropped 1 base, with 14 bases sitting between them. The CDR3 is 15 amino acids. The CDR3 region is CATSKTSGRSYEQYF. In DNA, the CDR3 is TGTGCCACCAGCAAGACAAGTGGCAGGTCCTACGAGCAGTACTTC.

The chain combines TRBV27 with TRBJ1-5; 7 nucleotides agree with TRBD1. Trimming took 8 bases from V and 3 from J; bases not matched to a gene: 10. This CDR3 region has 15 residues. Germline values: CDR1 MNHEY, CDR2 SMNVEV (reference sequence). The CDR3 DNA sequence: TGTGCCAGCGGATTTAGGGGGCAGGACAATCAGCCCCAGCATTTT. Protein: CASGFRGQDNQPQHF.